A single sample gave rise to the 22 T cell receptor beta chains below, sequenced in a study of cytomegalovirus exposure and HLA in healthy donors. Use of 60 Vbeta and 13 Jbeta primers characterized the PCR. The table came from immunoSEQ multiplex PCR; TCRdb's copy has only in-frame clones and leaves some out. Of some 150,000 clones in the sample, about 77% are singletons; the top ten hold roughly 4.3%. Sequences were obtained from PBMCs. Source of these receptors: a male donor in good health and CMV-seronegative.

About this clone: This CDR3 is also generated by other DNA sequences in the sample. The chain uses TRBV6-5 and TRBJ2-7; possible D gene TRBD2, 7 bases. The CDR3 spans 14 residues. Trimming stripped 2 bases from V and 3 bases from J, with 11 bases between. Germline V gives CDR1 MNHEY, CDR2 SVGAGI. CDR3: CASSYGGGGYEQYF. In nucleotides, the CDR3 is TGTGCCAGCAGTTACGGGGGAGGGGGCTACGAGCAGTACTTC.

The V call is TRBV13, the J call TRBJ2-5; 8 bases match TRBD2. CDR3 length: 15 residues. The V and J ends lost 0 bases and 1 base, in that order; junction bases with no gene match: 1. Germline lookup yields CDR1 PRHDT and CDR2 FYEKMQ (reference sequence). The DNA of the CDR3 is TGTGCCAGCAGCTTAGGCGGGGGGGGCCAAGAGACCCAGTACTTC. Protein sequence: CASSLGGGGQETQYF.

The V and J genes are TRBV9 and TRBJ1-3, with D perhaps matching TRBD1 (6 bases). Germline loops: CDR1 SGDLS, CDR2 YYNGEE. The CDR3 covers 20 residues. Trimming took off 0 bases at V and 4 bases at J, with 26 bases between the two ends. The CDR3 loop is CASSVGRIWGQDLPGNTIYF. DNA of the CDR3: TGTGCCAGCAGCGTAGGGAGAATATGGGGGCAGGACCTTCCGGGAAACACCATATATTTT.

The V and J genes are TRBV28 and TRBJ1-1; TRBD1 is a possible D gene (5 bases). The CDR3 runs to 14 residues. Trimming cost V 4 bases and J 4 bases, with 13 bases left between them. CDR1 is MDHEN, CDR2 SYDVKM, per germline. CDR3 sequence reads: CASSSTRGGTEAFF. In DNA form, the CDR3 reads TGTGCCAGCAGTTCAACCCGGGGGGGCACTGAAGCTTTCTTT.

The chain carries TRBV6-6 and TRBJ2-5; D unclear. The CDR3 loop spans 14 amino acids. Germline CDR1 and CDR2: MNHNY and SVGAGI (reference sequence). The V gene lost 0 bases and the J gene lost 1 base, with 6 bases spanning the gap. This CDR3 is CASSYSNSQETQYF. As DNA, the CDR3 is TGTGCCAGCAGTTACTCGAACAGCCAAGAGACCCAGTACTTC.

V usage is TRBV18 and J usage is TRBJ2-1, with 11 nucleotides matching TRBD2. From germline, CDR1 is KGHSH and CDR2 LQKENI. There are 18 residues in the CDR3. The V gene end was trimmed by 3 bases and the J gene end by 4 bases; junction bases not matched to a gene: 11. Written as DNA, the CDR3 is TGTGCCAGCTCACCCGGGTCGTGGACTAGCGGGCATTACAATGAGCAGTTCTTC. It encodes CASSPGSWTSGHYNEQFF.

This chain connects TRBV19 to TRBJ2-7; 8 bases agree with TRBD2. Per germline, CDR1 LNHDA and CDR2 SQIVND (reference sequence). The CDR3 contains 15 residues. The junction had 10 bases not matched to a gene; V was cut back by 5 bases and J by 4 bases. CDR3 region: CASSFLDERGYEQYF. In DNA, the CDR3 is TGTGCCAGTAGTTTCCTTGATGAGCGGGGGTACGAGCAGTACTTC.

The CDR3 is CAISGQGGNQPQHF. DNA for the CDR3: TGTGCCATCAGTGGACAGGGCGGCAATCAGCCCCAGCATTTT. V and J are TRBV10-3 and TRBJ1-5; 7 bases are shared with TRBD1. The CDR3 loop spans 14 amino acids. V dropped 4 bases and J dropped 2; count of bases not matched to a gene: 2. Germline CDR1 reads ENHRY; CDR2 reads SYGVKD.

CDR3 amino acids: CASSQEGGGQGWSETQYF. The CDR3 DNA reads as TGCGCCAGCAGCCAAGAGGGGGGGGGACAGGGGTGGTCGGAGACCCAGTACTTC. The rearrangement links TRBV4-1 to TRBJ2-5, with TRBD1 matching 10 bases. Germline V CDR1 and CDR2: MGHRA, YSYEKL. The length of the CDR3 is 18 residues. With V trimmed by 0 bases and J by 5 bases, 12 bases remained unmatched.

The CDR3 sequence: CASSWTDYGYTF. In DNA, the CDR3 is TGTGCCAGTAGTTGGACAGACTATGGCTACACCTTC. J is TRBJ1-2 and V is TRBV19, with a possible D match to TRBD1 (6 bases). The germline V gene has CDR1 LNHDA and CDR2 SQIVND (reference sequence). The CDR3 extends over 12 amino acids. Trimming took off 5 bases at V and 3 bases at J, with 7 bases between the two ends. Together with reference TRBV19 and TRBJ1-2, the CDR3 gives the full variable domain: DGGITQSPKYLFRKEGQNVTLSCEQNLNHDAMYWYRQDPGQGLRLIYYSQIVNDFQKGDIAEGYSVSREKKESFPLTVTSAQKNPTAFYLCASSWTDYGYTFGSGTRLTVV.

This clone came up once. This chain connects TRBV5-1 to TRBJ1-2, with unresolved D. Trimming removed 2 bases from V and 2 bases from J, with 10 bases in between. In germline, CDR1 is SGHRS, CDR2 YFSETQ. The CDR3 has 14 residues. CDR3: CASSFSGGNYGYTF. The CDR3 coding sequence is TGCGCCAGCAGCTTTTCGGGAGGGAACTATGGCTACACCTTC.

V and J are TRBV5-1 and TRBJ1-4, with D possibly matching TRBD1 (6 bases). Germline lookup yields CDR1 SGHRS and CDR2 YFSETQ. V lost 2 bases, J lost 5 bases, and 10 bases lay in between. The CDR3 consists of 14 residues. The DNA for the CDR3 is TGCGCCAGCAGCTTAGGGGGGGCCAATGAAAAACTGTTTTTT. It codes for CASSLGGANEKLFF.

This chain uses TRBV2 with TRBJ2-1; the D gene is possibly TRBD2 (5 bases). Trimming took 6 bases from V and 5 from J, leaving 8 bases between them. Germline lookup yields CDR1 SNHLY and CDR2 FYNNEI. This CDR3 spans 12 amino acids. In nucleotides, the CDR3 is TGTGCCAGCAGGATACTAGACAATGAGCAGTTCTTC. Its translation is CASRILDNEQFF.

The CDR3 loop is CASSVAVGTDTQYF. The CDR3 region has the DNA TGTGCCAGCAGCGTAGCGGTGGGCACAGATACGCAGTATTTT. This chain links TRBV9 with TRBJ2-3; D gene unclear. The CDR3 spans 14 residues. CDR1 and CDR2 from the germline V gene are SGDLS and YYNGEE. The V gene lost 0 bases and the J gene lost 1 base, with 6 bases spanning the gap. The full variable domain, in which reference TRBV9 and TRBJ2-3 provide the parts outside the CDR3, is DSGVTQTPKHLITATGQRVTLRCSPRSGDLSVYWYQQSLDQGLQFLIQYYNGEERAKGNILERFSAQQFPDLHSELNLSSLELGDSALYFCASSVAVGTDTQYFGPGTRLTVL.

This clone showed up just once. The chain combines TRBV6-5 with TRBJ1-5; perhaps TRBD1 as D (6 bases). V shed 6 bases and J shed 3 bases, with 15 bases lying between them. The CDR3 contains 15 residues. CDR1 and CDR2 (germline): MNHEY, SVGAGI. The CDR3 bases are TGTGCCAGCAGCAGGACAGCGTCCTCCAATCAGCCCCAGCATTTT. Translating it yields CASSRTASSNQPQHF.

CDR3 DNA: TGTGCCAGCAGCCGGCACGGAGGCTCTGGAAACACCATATATTTT. Protein product: CASSRHGGSGNTIYF. The chain uses TRBV5-4 and TRBJ1-3; D is undetermined. The CDR3 runs 15 residues. Per the germline V gene, CDR1 is SGHNT and CDR2 is YYREEE (reference sequence). V was pared by 4 bases and J by 0 bases, with 11 bases between.

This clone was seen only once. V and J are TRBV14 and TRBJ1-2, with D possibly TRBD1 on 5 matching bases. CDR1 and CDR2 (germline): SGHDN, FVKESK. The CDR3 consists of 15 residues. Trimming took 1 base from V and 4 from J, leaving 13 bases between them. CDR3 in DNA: TGTGCCAGCAGCCAAGGGCGGGGGGGGACCTATGGCTACACCTTC. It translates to CASSQGRGGTYGYTF.

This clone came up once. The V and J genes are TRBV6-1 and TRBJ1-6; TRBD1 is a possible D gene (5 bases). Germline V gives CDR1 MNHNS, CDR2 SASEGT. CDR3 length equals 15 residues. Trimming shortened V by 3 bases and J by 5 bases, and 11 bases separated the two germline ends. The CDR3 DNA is TGTGCCAGCAGTGATGGAAGGGGAAATAATTCACCCCTCCACTTT. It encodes CASSDGRGNNSPLHF.

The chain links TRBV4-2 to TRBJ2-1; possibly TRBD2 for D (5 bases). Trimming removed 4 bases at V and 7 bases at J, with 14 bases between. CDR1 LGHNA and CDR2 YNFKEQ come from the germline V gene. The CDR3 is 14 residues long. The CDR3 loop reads CASSPPRRGNEQFF. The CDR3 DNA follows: TGTGCCAGCAGCCCCCCCCGTAGAGGGAATGAGCAGTTCTTC.

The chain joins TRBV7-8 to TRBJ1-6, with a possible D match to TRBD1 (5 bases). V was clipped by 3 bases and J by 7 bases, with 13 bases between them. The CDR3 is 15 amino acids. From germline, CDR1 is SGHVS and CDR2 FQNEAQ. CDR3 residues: CASSLGGKSNSPLHF. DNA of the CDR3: TGTGCCAGCAGCTTGGGGGGAAAGAGCAATTCACCCCTCCACTTT.

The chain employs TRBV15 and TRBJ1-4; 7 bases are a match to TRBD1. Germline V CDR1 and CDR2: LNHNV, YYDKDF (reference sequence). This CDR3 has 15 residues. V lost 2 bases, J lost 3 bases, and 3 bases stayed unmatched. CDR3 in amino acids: CATSRRDSSNEKLFF. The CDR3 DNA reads TGTGCCACCAGCAGAAGGGACAGCTCTAATGAAAAACTGTTTTTT.

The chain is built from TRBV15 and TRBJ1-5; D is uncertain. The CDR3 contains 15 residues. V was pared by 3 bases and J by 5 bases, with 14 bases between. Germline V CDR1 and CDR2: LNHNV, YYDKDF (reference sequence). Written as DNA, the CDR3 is TGTGCCACCAGCAGGACGGAGGTTATCGATCAGCCCCAGCATTTT. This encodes CATSRTEVIDQPQHF.